There are many counts of the clone carrying this TCR beta chain. TCRdb reanalysed the PCR reads using MiXCR and keeps one entry per CDR3 protein. The sample has 250,000 to 350,000 distinct CDR3 sequences, over 20% seen once. The data were taken from a study of molecular identifiers for immune sequencing clone quantification. V lost 5 bases and J lost 7, with 12 bases in between. Germline V gene data show CDR1 as SGHVS and CDR2 as FNYEAQ. The CDR3 length is 12 residues. The sample taken for sequencing was naive CD8+ T cells from blood, with Jurkat cell RNA spiked in. Subset specified: FACS-sorted CD8+CD4-CCR7+CD45RA+ naive T cells. The receptor was derived from a human donor in good health. Some libraries in this study had Jurkat cell RNA spiked in. The chain employs TRBV7-6 and TRBJ2-7; D might be TRBD1 (6 bases). In DNA, the CDR3 is TGTGCCAGCAGCATGCAAGGGACAGAGCAGTACTTC. Translated, it gives CASSMQGTEQYF. The full variable domain, its missing parts supplied by reference TRBV7-6 and TRBJ2-7, is GAGVSQSPRYKVTKRGQDVALRCDPISGHVSLYWYRQALGQGPEFLTYFNYEAQQDKSGLPNDRFSAERPEGSISTLTIQRTEQRDSAMYRCASSMQGTEQYFGPGTRLTVT.